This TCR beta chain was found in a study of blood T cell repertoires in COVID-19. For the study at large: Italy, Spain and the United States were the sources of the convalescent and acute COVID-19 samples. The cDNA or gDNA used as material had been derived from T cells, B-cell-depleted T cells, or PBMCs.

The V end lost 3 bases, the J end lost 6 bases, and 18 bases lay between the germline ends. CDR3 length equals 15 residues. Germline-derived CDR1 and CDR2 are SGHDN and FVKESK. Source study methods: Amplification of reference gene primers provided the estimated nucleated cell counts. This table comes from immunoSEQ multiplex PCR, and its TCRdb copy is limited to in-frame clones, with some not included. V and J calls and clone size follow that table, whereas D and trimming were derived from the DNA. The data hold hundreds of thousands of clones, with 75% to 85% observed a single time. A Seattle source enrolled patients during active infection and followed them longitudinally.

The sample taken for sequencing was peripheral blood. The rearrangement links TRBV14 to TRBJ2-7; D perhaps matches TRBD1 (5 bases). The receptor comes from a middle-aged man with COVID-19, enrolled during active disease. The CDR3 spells CASSQGSGPSGEQYF. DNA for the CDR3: TGTGCCAGCAGCCAGGGATCAGGGCCGTCGGGCGAGCAGTACTTC.